This TCR beta chain stems from a study of human T cells and chemical hapten exposure. Study-wide background: Researchers reported sensitizing an approximately 2 cm by approximately 2 cm upper inner arm skin site with 2% DPC.

Each CDR3 protein is one row after TCRdb ran MiXCR on the RACE reads. The sample carries 50,000 to 65,000 distinct CDR3 sequences, around 11% recorded once. Described time point: pre-sensitization, week 0. Treatment described: therapeutic diphenylcyclopropenone sensitization with weekly scalp DPC. This clonotype appeared a few times. This clonotype was sampled from a woman aged 40 to 49 with alopecia areata. Some clones in this sample may be carry-over from other donors' samples. The material sequenced was whole blood, taken in connection with sensitization to the hapten diphenylcyclopropenone (DPC).

The CDR3 sequence: CASSHTTPSPNQPQHF. The CDR3 bases are TGTGCCAGCAGCCACACCACTCCCAGTCCTAATCAGCCCCAGCATTTT. The rearrangement joins TRBV4-2 to TRBJ1-5; D gene ambiguous. CDR1 is LGHNA and CDR2 is YNFKEQ in the germline V gene. The V end lost 3 bases, the J end lost 4 bases, and 16 bases lay between the germline ends. CDR3 length: 16 residues.